The sequence of this TCR beta chain was determined in a study of blood T cells in healthy people across ages. Primers used in a second PCR of about 7 to 12 cycles were a sample-barcoded 5' primer and a J-beta primer mix. From the 5' RACE reads, TCRdb called clonotypes with MiXCR, one entry per CDR3 protein. The sample consists of about 780,000 distinct CDR3 sequences, under 30% of them appearing once. In addition, the sample was reused for a study of T cells of mothers and their children. That report adds: When mothers and children were related, their normalized repertoire overlap, which was always slightly higher, did not differ significantly from that of unrelated pairs.

Sequencing was done on a sample of blood. This sequence was found in a boy younger than 18 in good health.

CDR3 in DNA: TGTGCCAGCAGCCAAGGATCCGTGGCGTATGGCTACACCTTC. Translated: CASSQGSVAYGYTF. This chain connects TRBV3-1 to TRBJ1-2, with D hard to call. V shed 1 base and J shed 5 bases, with 11 bases lying between them. This CDR3 spans 14 amino acids. In germline, CDR1 is LGHDT, CDR2 YNNKEL (reference sequence).